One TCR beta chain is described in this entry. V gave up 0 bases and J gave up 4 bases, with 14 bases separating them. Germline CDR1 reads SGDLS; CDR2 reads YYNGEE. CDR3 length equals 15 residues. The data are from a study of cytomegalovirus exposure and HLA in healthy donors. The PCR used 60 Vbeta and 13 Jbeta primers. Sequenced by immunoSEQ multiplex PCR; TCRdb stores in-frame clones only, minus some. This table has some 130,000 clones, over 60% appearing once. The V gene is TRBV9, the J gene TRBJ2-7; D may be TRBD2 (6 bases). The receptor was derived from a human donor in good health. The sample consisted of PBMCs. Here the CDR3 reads CASSVAQAGYYEQYF. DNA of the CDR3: TGTGCCAGCAGCGTAGCCCAAGCGGGCTATTACGAGCAGTACTTC.